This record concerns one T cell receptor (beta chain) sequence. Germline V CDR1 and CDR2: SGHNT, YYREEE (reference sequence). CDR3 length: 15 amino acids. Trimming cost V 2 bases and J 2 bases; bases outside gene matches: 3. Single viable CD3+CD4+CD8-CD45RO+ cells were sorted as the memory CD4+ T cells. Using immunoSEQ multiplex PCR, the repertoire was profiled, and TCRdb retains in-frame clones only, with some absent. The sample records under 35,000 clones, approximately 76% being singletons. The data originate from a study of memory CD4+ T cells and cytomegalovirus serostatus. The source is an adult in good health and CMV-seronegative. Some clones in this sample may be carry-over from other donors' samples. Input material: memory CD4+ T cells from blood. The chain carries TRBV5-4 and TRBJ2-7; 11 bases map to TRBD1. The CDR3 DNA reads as TGTGCCAGCAGCTTAGGGGGACAGGGGGCCTACGAGCAGTACTTC. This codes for CASSLGGQGAYEQYF. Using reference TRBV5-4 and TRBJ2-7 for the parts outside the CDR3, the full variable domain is ETGVTQSPTHLIKTRGQQVTLRCSSQSGHNTVSWYQQALGQGPQFIFQYYREEENGRGNFPPRFSGLQFPNYSSELNVNALELDDSALYLCASSLGGQGAYEQYFGPGTRLTVT.